This TCR beta chain was identified in a study of blood T cell repertoires in COVID-19. Study in general: Sample material is recorded as cDNA or gDNA derived from T cells, B-cell-depleted T cells, or PBMCs.

Study processing details: The authors estimated nucleated cell counts from reference gene primer amplification. Sequencing used immunoSEQ multiplex PCR; TCRdb keeps in-frame clones, though not all of them. The DNA was the basis for D and trimming; V, J and clone size are from that table. The profile covers fewer than 350,000 clones, with around 89% appearing a single time and 1.5% to 2% taken by the ten largest. Germline V CDR1 and CDR2: LNHDA, SQIVND (reference sequence). The CDR3 has 15 amino acids. The trim removed 6 bases at V and 4 bases at J, leaving 5 bases unmatched. Seattle cases were enrolled at active infection and followed longitudinally.

The chain employs TRBV19 and TRBJ2-5; 13 bases map to TRBD2. The sequencing sample was made of peripheral blood. The clonotype was recovered from a woman aged 30 to 39 with COVID-19, enrolled during active disease. In nucleotides, the CDR3 is TGTGCCAGTAGAGATACTAGCGGGGGGGCAGAGACCCAGTACTTC. Translating it yields CASRDTSGGAETQYF.